This TCR beta chain was captured in a study of control samples from healthy donors and cancer patients (dated by TCRdb to about 2020). Library prep was done by the immunoSEQ multiplex PCR assay. TCRdb took this table from immuneACCESS and kept in-frame rearrangements with V and J called. Such tables lack part of the clones; where checked against another copy, unresolved V genes explain under half of the gap, and the rest is unexplained. The sample contains roughly 100,000 clones, 80% to 90% of them found a single time. Around 14% of the sample goes to the ten largest clones. For this clone: No cognate antigen has been identified for it. Per-base quality was not reported, and no clone a single base away is much larger than it.

V is clipped by 6 bases and J by 8 bases, and the sequence between their germline boundaries is 20 bases long. CDR1 and CDR2 were assigned from the germline V gene as SGHRS and YFSETQ. From cysteine to phenylalanine, the CDR3 is 14 amino acids long. Kept here is only the CDR3 DNA, which spans 42 bases and is read in frame from base 1. This sequence was found in a man in his thirties or forties in good health. The chain was built from TRBV5-1 and TRBJ1-2; the D gene is perhaps TRBD1, from 5 matching bases. The sample consisted of blood. The CDR3: CASTHGALGGGYTF. The DNA is as follows: TGCGCCAGCACCCACGGGGCCTTAGGTGGAGGCTACACCTTC.